The entry below describes one TCR beta chain. Its matching antigen is unknown. This specimen comes from a study of vaccination effects on CD4 cells after COVID-19. The V segment lost 3 bases and the J segment 1 base; nucleotides outside the gene matches: 9. CDR3 length equals 17 residues. CDR1 and CDR2 from the germline V gene are LGHNA and YSLEER. Broader study findings: Late post-vaccination, clones induced by infection and those induced by vaccine underwent marked clonal contraction.

Under the ViraFEST assay, PBMC were stimulated with viral peptide pools so that antigen-specific CD4+ T cells expanded. Sequencing was performed afterwards. Upon completion of more than 9 days in culture, CD4+ T cells were isolated. Prior SARS-CoV-2 infection was absent in the vaccine recipients, as shown by negative nucleocapsid antibodies. Each well held 1.5 million to 2 million PBMC cultured with 7.5 to 10 ug/ml peptides and 10 IU/ml IL-2. Sequencing was performed with immunoSEQ multiplex PCR; in TCRdb, only in-frame clones are kept and a portion is missing. The data hold 52,000 or so clones, with more than 60% observed a single time.

This chain uses TRBV4-3 with TRBJ1-1, with 9 positions matching TRBD1. This clonotype was sampled from a human donor who received a COVID-19 vaccine. This sample comprised CD4+ T cells from PBMCs cultured with SARS-CoV-2 spike peptides, obtained before COVID-19 vaccination. CDR3 bases: TGCGCCAGCAGCCAGGGGCCGGGGACAGGGAGGAACACTGAAGCTTTCTTT. Its protein product is CASSQGPGTGRNTEAFF.